This TCR beta chain was profiled in a study of response to subunit inactivated influenza vaccine. Overall study results and limits: Authors suggested each seasonal flu vaccination may recruit only limited numbers of new T cells.

Via MiXCR, TCRdb re-called the RT-PCR reads, giving one row per CDR3 protein. The table shows some 540,000 distinct CDR3 sequences, with under 25% occurring only once. CDR1 MDHEN and CDR2 SYDVKM come from the germline V gene. Trimming pared 1 base from V and 2 bases from J, leaving 9 bases between. The length of the CDR3 is 15 residues. This clonotype occurred a few times. Its matching antigen is unknown. The data also belong to a second study, concerning T cells expressing NK-cell markers. That study adds: As the method of synthesis, 5'RACE template switching with UMIs yielded TCR beta cDNA. According to the study, TCR beta repertoires originated from sorted CD3+CD56+NKG2C+, CD3+CD56+NKG2C- and CD3+CD56-NKG2C+ T cells. The same clonotypes also predominated in the CD3+CD56-NKG2C+ fraction of a handful of donors.

The sample consisted of CD4+ T cells sorted from PBMCs, taken roughly 12 days after vaccination. The genes are TRBV28 and TRBJ1-5; the D is unclear. The clonotype comes from a man aged 50-60 years who received an inactivated influenza vaccine. In DNA, the CDR3 is TGTGCCAGCAGTTTATCCGGGGTTGGCAATCAGCCCCAGCATTTT. This sequence encodes CASSLSGVGNQPQHF.